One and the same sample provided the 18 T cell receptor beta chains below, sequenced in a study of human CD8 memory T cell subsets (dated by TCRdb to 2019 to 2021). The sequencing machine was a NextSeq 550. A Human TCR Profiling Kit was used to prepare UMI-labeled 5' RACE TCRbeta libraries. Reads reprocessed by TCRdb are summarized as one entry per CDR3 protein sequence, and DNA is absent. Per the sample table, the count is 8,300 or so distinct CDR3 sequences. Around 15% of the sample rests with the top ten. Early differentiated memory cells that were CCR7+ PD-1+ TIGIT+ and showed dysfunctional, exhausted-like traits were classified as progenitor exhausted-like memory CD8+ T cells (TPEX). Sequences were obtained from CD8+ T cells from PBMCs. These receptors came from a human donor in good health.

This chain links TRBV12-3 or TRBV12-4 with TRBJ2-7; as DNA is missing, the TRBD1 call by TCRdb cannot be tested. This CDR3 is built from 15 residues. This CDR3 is CASSLVGGLSYEQYF.

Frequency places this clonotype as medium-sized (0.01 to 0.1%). Here the CDR3 reads CASSFGLAGVGDTQYF. The chain combines TRBV7-3 with TRBJ2-3; the TRBD2 assignment by TCRdb is unverifiable without DNA. CDR1 is SGHTA and CDR2 is FQGTGA in the germline V gene. CDR3 length equals 16 residues. Looking up the rest from reference TRBV7-3 and TRBJ2-3 gives the full variable domain: GAGVSQTPSNKVTEKGKYVELRCDPISGHTALYWYRQSLGQGPEFLIYFQGTGAADDSGLPNDRFFAVRPEGSVSTLKIQRTERGDSAVYLCASSFGLAGVGDTQYFGPGTRLTVL.

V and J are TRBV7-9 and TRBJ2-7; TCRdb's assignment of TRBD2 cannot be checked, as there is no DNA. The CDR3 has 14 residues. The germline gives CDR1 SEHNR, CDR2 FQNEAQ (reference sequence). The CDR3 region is CASKRLAGVYEQYF.

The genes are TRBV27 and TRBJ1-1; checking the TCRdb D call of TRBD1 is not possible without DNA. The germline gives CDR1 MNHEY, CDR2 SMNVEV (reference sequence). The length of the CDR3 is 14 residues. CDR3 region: CASRAFGAETEAFF.

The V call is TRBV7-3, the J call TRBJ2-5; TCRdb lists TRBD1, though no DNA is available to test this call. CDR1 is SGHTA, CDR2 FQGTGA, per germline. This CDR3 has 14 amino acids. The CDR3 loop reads CASSQTGGQETQYF.

This CDR3 reads CASSQGQGTEAFF. The chain carries TRBV11-3 and TRBJ1-1; TCRdb's assignment of TRBD1 cannot be checked, as there is no DNA. Germline V gene sequence: CDR1 SGHNT, CDR2 YENEEA. The CDR3 is 13 amino acids.

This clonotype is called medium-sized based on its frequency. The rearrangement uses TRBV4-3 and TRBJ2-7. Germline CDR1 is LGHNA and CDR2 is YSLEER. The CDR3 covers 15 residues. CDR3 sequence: CASSQDKGSPYEQYF.

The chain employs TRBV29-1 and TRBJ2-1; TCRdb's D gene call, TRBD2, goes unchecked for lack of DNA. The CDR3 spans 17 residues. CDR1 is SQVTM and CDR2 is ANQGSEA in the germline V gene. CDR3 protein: CSVEGSGRANWYNEQFF.

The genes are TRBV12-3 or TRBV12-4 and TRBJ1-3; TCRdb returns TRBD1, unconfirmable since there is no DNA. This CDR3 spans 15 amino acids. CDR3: CASSLVTASGNTIYF.

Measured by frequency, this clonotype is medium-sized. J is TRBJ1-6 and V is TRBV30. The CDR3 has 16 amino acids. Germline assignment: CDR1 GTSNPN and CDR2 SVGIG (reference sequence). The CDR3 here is CAWSDGGGSYNSPLHF.

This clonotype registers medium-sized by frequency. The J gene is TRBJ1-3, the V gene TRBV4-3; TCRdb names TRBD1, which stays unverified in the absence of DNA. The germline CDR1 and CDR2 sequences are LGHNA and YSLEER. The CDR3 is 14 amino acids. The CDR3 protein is CASSQDRRGRTIYF.

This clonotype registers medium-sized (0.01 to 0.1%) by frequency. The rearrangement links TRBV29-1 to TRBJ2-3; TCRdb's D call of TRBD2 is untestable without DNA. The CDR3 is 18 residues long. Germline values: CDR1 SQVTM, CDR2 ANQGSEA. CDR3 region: CSVLGIVAGGLDADTQYF.

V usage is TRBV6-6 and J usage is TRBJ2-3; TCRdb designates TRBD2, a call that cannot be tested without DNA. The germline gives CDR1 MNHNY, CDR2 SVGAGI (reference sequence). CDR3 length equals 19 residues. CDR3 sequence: CASSNRAGVVFGSTDTQYF.

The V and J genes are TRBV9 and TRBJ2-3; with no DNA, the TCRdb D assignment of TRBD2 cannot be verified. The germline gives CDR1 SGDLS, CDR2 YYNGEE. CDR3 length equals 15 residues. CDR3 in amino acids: CASSVAIATTDTQYF.

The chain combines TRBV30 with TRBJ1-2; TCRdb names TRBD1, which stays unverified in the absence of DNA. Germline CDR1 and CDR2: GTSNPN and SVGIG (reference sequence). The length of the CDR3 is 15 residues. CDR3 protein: CAWSVGSGLLYGYTF. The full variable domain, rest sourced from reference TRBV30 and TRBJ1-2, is SQTIHQWPATLVQPVGSPLSLECTVEGTSNPNLYWYRQAAGRGLQLLFYSVGIGQISSEVPQNLSASRPQDRQFILSSKKLLLSDSGFYLCAWSVGSGLLYGYTFGSGTRLTVV.

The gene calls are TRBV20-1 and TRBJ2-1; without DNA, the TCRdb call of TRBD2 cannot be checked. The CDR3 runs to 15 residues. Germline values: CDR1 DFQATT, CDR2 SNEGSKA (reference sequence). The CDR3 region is CSAIPAGGPLDEQFF.

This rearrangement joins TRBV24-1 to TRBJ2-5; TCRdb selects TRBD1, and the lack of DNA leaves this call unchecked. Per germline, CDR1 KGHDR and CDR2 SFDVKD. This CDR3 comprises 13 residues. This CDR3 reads CATSTDTKETQYF.

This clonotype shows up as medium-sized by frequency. The CDR3 spells CASSPGTSGTYEQYF. The genes are TRBV19 and TRBJ2-7; TCRdb's D call, TRBD2, is unchecked because there is no DNA. The CDR3 is 15 residues long. The germline V gene encodes CDR1 LNHDA and CDR2 SQIVND (reference sequence). The variable domain in full, completed from reference TRBV19 and TRBJ2-7, reads DGGITQSPKYLFRKEGQNVTLSCEQNLNHDAMYWYRQDPGQGLRLIYYSQIVNDFQKGDIAEGYSVSREKKESFPLTVTSAQKNPTAFYLCASSPGTSGTYEQYFGPGTRLTVT.